Reported below is one TCR beta chain. Its antigen is unknown. One base away lies a much larger clone, so this may be a sequencing read error. TCRdb fed the multiplex PCR reads into MiXCR, producing one record per CDR3 protein. The sample holds around 230,000 distinct CDR3 sequences; roughly 30% are singletons and the top ten take 1.4%. Samples came from axillary lymph nodes draining the breast cancer. The record originates from a study of breast tumors, draining lymph nodes, adjacent tissues. Study-wide findings and caveats: That most tumor T cells come from lymph nodes remained unproven. Tumor and nontumor repertoires were significantly more similar in luminal-like than in basal-like breast cancer.

This clonotype was sampled from a female donor with breast cancer. Some clones in this sample may be carry-over from other donors' samples. Sequenced material: axillary lymph node tissue.

The CDR3 DNA reads as TGTGCCAACAATATGTCAAGGGTTGCTGGGGCCAACGTCCTGACTTTC. Encoded protein: CANNMSRVAGANVLTF. This chain joins TRBV6-6 and TRBJ2-6; D unclear. V lost 10 bases and J lost 2, with 18 bases in between. The CDR3 sequence is 16 residues long. CDR1 and CDR2 (germline): MNHNY, SVGAGI (reference sequence).